This TCR beta chain was found in a study of T-cell memory formation after mild COVID-19. Study overall: For the most part, TCR clusters were specific to one donor.

To note about this clonotype: Its cognate antigen is unknown. One end of the junction is discordant with germline, which a read error may explain.

TCR alpha and TCR beta cDNA libraries carrying sample barcodes and UMIs came from 5'RACE with constant-segment primers. One entry per CDR3 protein, called by TCRdb with MiXCR from the 5' RACE reads. Of about 130,000 distinct CDR3 sequences detected, more than 15% appear once; the ten largest clones hold roughly 5.2%. Germline CDR1 LGHNA, CDR2 YNFKEQ. The CDR3 extends over 13 amino acids. The study's findings and limits: Mainly CM and EM harbored the contracting CD4+ clones; mainly EMRA harbored the CD8+ ones.

The sample taken for sequencing was PBMCs or a T cell subset sorted from them (not recorded which). This TCR came from a man in his late teens or twenties who had mild COVID-19 (a few samples of this study predate the infection). Cell type and time point are not known. This rearrangement joins TRBV4-2 to TRBJ2-3, with D hard to call. Written as DNA, the CDR3 is TGTGCCAGCAACCAAGTTGATACCGATACGCAGTATTTT. This gives the protein CASNQVDTDTQYF.